This TCR beta chain was retrieved from a study of neoadjuvant nivolumab and ipilimumab in lung cancer. The protocol was immunoSEQ multiplex PCR, while the TCRdb copy is restricted to in-frame clones and leaves out a portion. The sample records fewer than 4,000 clones, roughly 86% being singletons. This CDR3 has 12 residues. In germline, CDR1 is SGHVS, CDR2 FNYEAQ. Trimming left V 2 bases short and J 6 bases short, with 8 bases between. This clone is a singleton in its sample. The V and J genes are TRBV7-6 and TRBJ2-7; D is possibly TRBD2 (6 bases). This TCR derives from an adult with non-small cell lung cancer. Sequenced here: adjacent normal lung tissue, sampled after neoadjuvant nivolumab, alone or with ipilimumab, at or shortly before surgery. CDR3 DNA: TGTGCCAGCAGCTTACAGGAGGGCGAGCAGTACTTC. Translated: CASSLQEGEQYF.